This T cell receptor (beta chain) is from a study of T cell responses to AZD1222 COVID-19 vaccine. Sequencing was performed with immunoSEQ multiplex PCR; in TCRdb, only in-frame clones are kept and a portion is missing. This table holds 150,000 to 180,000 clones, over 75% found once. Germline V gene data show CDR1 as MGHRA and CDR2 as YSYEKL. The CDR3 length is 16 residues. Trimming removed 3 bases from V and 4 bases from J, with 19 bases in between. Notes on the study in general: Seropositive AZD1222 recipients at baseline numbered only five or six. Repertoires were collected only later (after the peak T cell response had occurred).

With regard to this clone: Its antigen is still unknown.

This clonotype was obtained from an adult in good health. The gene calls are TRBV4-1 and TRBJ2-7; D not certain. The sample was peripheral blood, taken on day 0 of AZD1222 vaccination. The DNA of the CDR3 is TGCGCCAGCAGCCACCCAAATTCCAGGAGTTTATACGAGCAGTACTTC. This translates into CASSHPNSRSLYEQYF.